The 29 T cell receptor beta chains below come from one sample, sequenced in a study of blood T cell repertoires in COVID-19. Only in-frame clones appear in the TCRdb table, and some are missing; sequencing was by immunoSEQ multiplex PCR. The sample shows approximately 150,000 clones, roughly 80% of them seen only once. The specimen was peripheral blood. These receptors all come from a man between 65 and 79 years old who had recovered from COVID-19.

This chain uses TRBV4-1 with TRBJ2-1; TRBD2 is a possible D gene (5 bases). This CDR3 has 17 residues. Deletions cut 0 bases from V and 0 bases from J, with 12 bases between. CDR1 is MGHRA, CDR2 YSYEKL, per germline. The CDR3 is CASSQEGRDYSYNEQFF. In nucleotides, the CDR3 is TGCGCCAGCAGCCAAGAAGGGCGAGACTACTCCTACAATGAGCAGTTCTTC.

This chain links TRBV4-1 with TRBJ2-3; perhaps TRBD1 as D (6 bases). The CDR3 runs to 17 residues. V was clipped by 1 base and J by 0 bases, with 14 bases between them. Germline V gene sequence: CDR1 MGHRA, CDR2 YSYEKL. The CDR3 region is CASSQVPGTISTDTQYF. CDR3 DNA: TGCGCCAGCAGCCAAGTTCCCGGGACAATCAGCACAGATACGCAGTATTTT.

The chain has TRBV19 and TRBJ2-7, with 8 nucleotides matching TRBD1. The ends lost 4 bases at V and 3 bases at J; junction bases unmatched: 5. Germline loops: CDR1 LNHDA, CDR2 SQIVND (reference sequence). This CDR3 spans 14 amino acids. In DNA, the CDR3 is TGTGCCAGTAGTAGAGTCGGACAGGGCTACGAGCAGTACTTC. It encodes CASSRVGQGYEQYF. Together with reference TRBV19 and TRBJ2-7, the CDR3 gives the full variable domain: DGGITQSPKYLFRKEGQNVTLSCEQNLNHDAMYWYRQDPGQGLRLIYYSQIVNDFQKGDIAEGYSVSREKKESFPLTVTSAQKNPTAFYLCASSRVGQGYEQYFGPGTRLTVT.

The genes are TRBV14 and TRBJ2-7; D remains unclear. CDR1 is SGHDN and CDR2 is FVKESK in the germline V gene. V lost 2 bases to trimming and J lost 6 bases, with 8 bases between them. This CDR3 comprises 12 residues. In DNA form, the CDR3 reads TGTGCCAGCAGCCAATCTTTCTCCGAGCAGTACTTC. This codes for CASSQSFSEQYF. The variable domain in full, with the rest retrieved from reference TRBV14 and TRBJ2-7, is EAGVTQFPSHSVIEKGQTVTLRCDPISGHDNLYWYRRVMGKEIKFLLHFVKESKQDESGMPNNRFLAERTGGTYSTLKVQPAELEDSGVYFCASSQSFSEQYFGPGTRLTVT.

Only a few counts were recorded for this clone. This rearrangement joins TRBV3-1 (or the pseudogene TRBV3-2) to TRBJ1-6; 8 positions agree with TRBD1. The V and J ends lost 5 bases and 10 bases, in that order; junction bases with no gene match: 7. CDR1 is LGHDT and CDR2 is YNNKEL in the germline V gene (reference sequence). CDR3 length equals 14 residues. The chain's CDR3 is CASSNRQGISPLHF. DNA for the CDR3: TGTGCCAGCAGCAACCGACAGGGGATCTCACCCCTCCACTTT.

This chain joins TRBV9 and TRBJ1-2; 7 positions match TRBD1. Germline CDR1 is SGDLS and CDR2 is YYNGEE. V lost 0 bases, J lost 14 bases, and 10 bases stayed unmatched. The CDR3 has 13 amino acids. CDR3 in DNA: TGTGCCAGCAGCGTAGATTCCTGGGACAGCCCGACCTTC. Protein: CASSVDSWDSPTF. The full variable domain, with the rest looked up from reference TRBV9 and TRBJ1-2, is DSGVTQTPKHLITATGQRVTLRCSPRSGDLSVYWYQQSLDQGLQFLIQYYNGEERAKGNILERFSAQQFPDLHSELNLSSLELGDSALYFCASSVDSWDSPTFGSGTRLTVV.

The genes are TRBV4-1 and TRBJ2-2; D is possibly TRBD2 (6 bases). There are 15 residues in the CDR3. Germline CDR1 is MGHRA and CDR2 is YSYEKL. The ends were cut back, 0 bases at V and 7 bases at J, with 12 bases in the middle. The DNA for the CDR3 is TGCGCCAGCAGCCAAGAAGGAGGCGGGATCGGGGAGCTGTTTTTT. Amino acids: CASSQEGGGIGELFF.

The chain is built from TRBV24-1 and TRBJ2-2; tentative D call: TRBD1 (5 bases). The length of the CDR3 is 23 residues. V shed 10 bases and J shed 0 bases, with 38 bases lying between them. CDR1 and CDR2 from the germline V gene are KGHDR and SFDVKD. CDR3 coding DNA: TGTGCCACTTCGCAGGGTTTTAGAAAAAAGGCCAATACTAACACTTCGAACACCGGGGAGCTGTTTTTT. Protein: CATSQGFRKKANTNTSNTGELFF.

This rearrangement joins TRBV19 to TRBJ1-2; TRBD1 might be the D (6 bases). CDR3 length: 15 amino acids. CDR1 and CDR2 (germline): LNHDA, SQIVND (reference sequence). Trimming shortened V by 4 bases and J by 6 bases, and 18 bases separated the two germline ends. The CDR3 DNA follows: TGTGCCAGTAGTACCCCAGGGGTTGGAAGTAATGGCTACACCTTC. This encodes CASSTPGVGSNGYTF.

This clone was seen a handful of times. This chain uses TRBV18 with TRBJ1-1; tentatively, D is TRBD1 (6 bases). The germline gives CDR1 KGHSH, CDR2 LQKENI. This CDR3 contains 15 residues. V lost 0 bases and J lost 6, with 14 bases in between. CDR3 region: CASSPPFGGLSEAFF. CDR3 sequence (DNA): TGTGCCAGCTCACCACCGTTCGGGGGGCTTTCTGAAGCTTTCTTT.

The chain carries TRBV9 and TRBJ2-3; 7 bases match TRBD2. The trim removed 0 bases at V and 5 bases at J, leaving 9 bases unmatched. CDR1 and CDR2 from the germline V gene are SGDLS and YYNGEE. This CDR3 has 16 amino acids. In DNA, the CDR3 is TGTGCCAGCAGCGTAGCCACTAGCGTTACGGGAGATACGCAGTATTTT. It is translated as CASSVATSVTGDTQYF.

The chain combines TRBV18 with TRBJ2-3; D is uncertain. The germline CDR1 and CDR2 sequences are KGHSH and LQKENI. This CDR3 is 13 amino acids long. V lost 2 bases and J lost 5, with 8 bases in between. The CDR3 reads CASSPNYIDTQYF. The CDR3 DNA is TGTGCCAGCTCACCAAACTATATAGATACGCAGTATTTT.

This CDR3 is CSVPPGLSTDTQYF. CDR3 nucleotides: TGCAGCGTCCCTCCGGGACTCAGCACAGATACGCAGTATTTT. This sequence joins TRBV29-1 and TRBJ2-3, with a weak D call TRBD2 (6 bases). This CDR3 is built from 14 residues. The V gene's germline CDR1 is SQVTM and CDR2 ANQGSEA. V was cut by 6 bases and J by 0 bases, with 13 bases left in between.

This chain joins TRBV6-2 or TRBV6-3 and TRBJ2-1; 14 bases are a match to TRBD2. Germline assignment: CDR1 MNHEY and CDR2 SVGEGT. The trim removed 2 bases at V and 4 bases at J, leaving 7 bases unmatched. This CDR3 region has 18 residues. The CDR3 loop is CASSYLGLAGGRYNEQFF. The CDR3 DNA follows: TGTGCCAGCAGTTACCTCGGACTAGCGGGAGGTCGGTACAATGAGCAGTTCTTC.

A remark on this clone: Other DNA sequences in this sample translate to the same CDR3. The V and J genes are TRBV2 and TRBJ2-7; 8 nucleotides match TRBD1. Germline V lookup: CDR1 SNHLY, CDR2 FYNNEI. The CDR3 contains 14 residues. V lost 5 bases to trimming and J lost 2 bases; unmatched junction nucleotides: 5. The CDR3 is CASSRDRGPYEQYF. CDR3 sequence (DNA): TGTGCCAGCAGTCGCGACAGGGGACCCTACGAGCAGTACTTC.

This chain uses TRBV4-3 with TRBJ1-2; D possibly corresponds to TRBD1 (6 bases). This CDR3 has 17 amino acids. The ends were cut back, 1 base at V and 6 bases at J, with 21 bases in the middle. The germline V gene encodes CDR1 LGHNA and CDR2 YSLEER. CDR3 sequence reads: CASSQGLGGQLHNGYTF. CDR3 DNA sequence: TGCGCCAGCAGCCAAGGGCTGGGCGGACAGCTGCACAATGGCTACACCTTC.

The chain has TRBV27 and TRBJ1-5, with D tentatively TRBD1 (5 bases). With 5 bases removed from V and 2 bases from J, the gap between germline ends came to 13 bases. CDR3 length: 15 amino acids. Germline V CDR1 and CDR2: MNHEY, SMNVEV (reference sequence). CDR3 sequence: CASSPGGVGNQPQHF. The CDR3 DNA reads as TGTGCCAGCAGTCCTGGGGGGGTCGGCAATCAGCCCCAGCATTTT.

This chain joins TRBV5-1 and TRBJ1-4; 7 positions match TRBD1. The germline V gene encodes CDR1 SGHRS and CDR2 YFSETQ. The CDR3 is 13 amino acids. V shed 0 bases, J shed 7 bases, and the junction held 0 bases outside the gene matches. The CDR3, as DNA: TGCGCCAGCAGCTTGGGACAGGGTGAAAAACTGTTTTTT. This translates into CASSLGQGEKLFF.

This chain uses TRBV18 with TRBJ2-7; TRBD2 matches 7 bases. Looked up from germline, CDR1 is KGHSH and CDR2 is LQKENI. The CDR3 has 14 amino acids. V gave up 2 bases and J gave up 0 bases; unmatched junction bases: 1. CDR3 DNA: TGTGCCAGCTCACCAGCTAGCGGCTCCTACGAGCAGTACTTC. Translating gives CASSPASGSYEQYF. The full variable domain, completed using reference TRBV18 and TRBJ2-7, is NAGVMQNPRHLVRRRGQEARLRCSPMKGHSHVYWYRQLPEEGLKFMVYLQKENIIDESGMPKERFSAEFPKEGPSILRIQQVVRGDSAAYFCASSPASGSYEQYFGPGTRLTVT.

This chain uses TRBV27 with TRBJ2-3, with 9 positions matching TRBD1. Germline loops: CDR1 MNHEY, CDR2 SMNVEV (reference sequence). J was trimmed by 6 bases and V by 4 bases; bases with no gene match: 8. The CDR3 extends over 15 amino acids. The DNA of the CDR3 is TGTGCCAGCAGTTCCCCGGGACAGGGCGAGGATACGCAGTATTTT. Amino acids: CASSSPGQGEDTQYF.

The chain uses TRBV7-6 and TRBJ2-3, with 7 bases matching TRBD2. There are 16 residues in the CDR3. J gave up 0 bases and V 4 bases, and 7 bases lay outside the gene matches. Germline V gene sequence: CDR1 SGHVS, CDR2 FNYEAQ. The CDR3 sequence: CASSSAPTSSTDTQYF. CDR3 coding DNA: TGTGCCAGCAGCTCCGCCCCGACTAGCAGCACAGATACGCAGTATTTT. The whole variable domain, filled in from reference TRBV7-6 and TRBJ2-3, reads GAGVSQSPRYKVTKRGQDVALRCDPISGHVSLYWYRQALGQGPEFLTYFNYEAQQDKSGLPNDRFSAERPEGSISTLTIQRTEQRDSAMYRCASSSAPTSSTDTQYFGPGTRLTVL.

This chain connects TRBV10-3 to TRBJ2-5; a possible D gene is TRBD1 (6 bases). Germline V CDR1 and CDR2: ENHRY, SYGVKD. This CDR3 has 13 amino acids. V was clipped by 4 bases and J by 3 bases, with 9 bases between them. The DNA of the CDR3 is TGTGCCATCAGTGTCCACAGGGAAGAGACCCAGTACTTC. It codes for CAISVHREETQYF.

V usage is TRBV5-6 and J usage is TRBJ1-4; a possible D gene is TRBD1 (6 bases). V shed 0 bases and J shed 7 bases, with 10 bases lying between them. Germline loops: CDR1 SGHDT, CDR2 YYEEEE. The CDR3 covers 14 residues. CDR3 in DNA: TGTGCCAGCAGCTTGGGGCGGGGGCGTGAAAAACTGTTTTTT. As protein: CASSLGRGREKLFF. Full variable domain (missing parts from reference TRBV5-6 and TRBJ1-4): DAGVTQSPTHLIKTRGQQVTLRCSPKSGHDTVSWYQQALGQGPQFIFQYYEEEERQRGNFPDRFSGHQFPNYSSELNVNALLLGDSALYLCASSLGRGREKLFFGSGTQLSVL.

The V gene is TRBV2, the J gene TRBJ2-1, with TRBD1 matching 8 bases. Looked up from germline, CDR1 is SNHLY and CDR2 is FYNNEI. Trimming removed 5 bases from V and 0 bases from J; junction bases left unmatched: 3. The CDR3 covers 15 residues. CDR3 amino acids: CASSQDRVSYNEQFF. The CDR3 coding sequence is TGTGCCAGCAGTCAGGACAGGGTCTCCTACAATGAGCAGTTCTTC.

This chain links TRBV7-2 with TRBJ2-7; 7 bases are a match to TRBD2. V shed 5 bases, J shed 7 bases, and the junction held 17 bases outside the gene matches. Germline loops: CDR1 SGHTA, CDR2 FQGNSA. The CDR3 covers 16 residues. In DNA form, the CDR3 reads TGTGCCAGCAGCCTAGGGGTCCTAGCGGACCCGGCGGAGCAGTACTTC. This encodes CASSLGVLADPAEQYF.

The gene calls are TRBV10-3 and TRBJ1-3, with D maybe TRBD1 (5 bases). CDR3 length equals 17 residues. Germline CDR1 reads ENHRY; CDR2 reads SYGVKD. V lost 5 bases to trimming and J lost 7 bases, with 24 bases between them. The CDR3 region has the DNA TGTGCCATCAGTTTGGATTTAGGGACTGCTCCCGGGAACACCATATATTTT. As protein: CAISLDLGTAPGNTIYF.

This clone was seen a single time. CDR3 sequence: CAWSPSSDLYEQYF. CDR3 DNA: TGTGCCTGGAGTCCTTCATCAGATCTCTACGAGCAGTACTTC. The rearrangement uses TRBV30 and TRBJ2-7, with D hard to call. V dropped 2 bases and J dropped 3 bases, with 14 bases sitting between them. The CDR3 runs 14 residues. Per germline, CDR1 GTSNPN and CDR2 SVGIG (reference sequence).

V gene TRBV6-2 or TRBV6-3 combines with J gene TRBJ2-7; TRBD1 matches 9 bases. With 1 base clipped from V and 5 bases from J, the junction kept 6 bases outside the gene matches. Germline values: CDR1 MNHEY, CDR2 SVGEGT. This CDR3 region has 15 residues. The CDR3 protein is CASSYLGQGGDEQYF. In nucleotides, the CDR3 is TGTGCCAGCAGTTACTTGGGACAGGGAGGCGACGAGCAGTACTTC.

This rearrangement joins TRBV5-1 to TRBJ1-2; no clear D gene. This CDR3 region has 14 residues. V lost 3 bases and J 3 bases, leaving 12 bases between the germline ends. Germline values: CDR1 SGHRS, CDR2 YFSETQ. The CDR3 here is CASSSSPPDYGYTF. CDR3 bases: TGCGCCAGCAGCTCGTCCCCGCCGGACTATGGCTACACCTTC.